A selection of T cell receptor beta chains follows, all from one sample in a study of cytomegalovirus exposure and HLA in healthy donors. TCRdb keeps only in-frame clones here, not all; method: immunoSEQ multiplex PCR. The table shows 300,000 or so clones, with around 90% occurring only once. The sequencing sample was made of PBMCs. These receptors all stem from a young man in good health and CMV-seronegative. CDR3s include the opening cysteine and the closing phenylalanine or tryptophan. Fields, in order: V gene, J gene, CDR3 protein.

TRBV6-5	TRBJ1-3	CASSSDRVVSGNTIYF
TRBV6-5	TRBJ1-4	CASSYSDRVGEKLFF
TRBV19	TRBJ1-6	CASSKEGPYNSPLHF
TRBV15	TRBJ2-1	CATSRRTGSYNEQFF
TRBV27	TRBJ2-2	CASSTQIQGYNGELFF
TRBV9	TRBJ2-3	CASSPGGLDTQYF
TRBV4-1	TRBJ2-3	CASSQEGGTDTQYF
TRBV4-2	TRBJ2-7	CASSTFLGTGDDEQYF
TRBV19	TRBJ2-5	CASTASGLARSQETQYF
TRBV4-1	TRBJ2-7	CASSQAPGLEQYF
TRBV19	TRBJ2-1	CASSTRDRVYNEQFF
TRBV18	TRBJ1-4	CASSPGQGFGGKLFF
TRBV7-6	TRBJ2-1	CASSLGDRYNEQFF
TRBV6-1	TRBJ1-5	CASSEKPQGAWQPQHF
TRBV6-5	TRBJ2-1	CASSYGTAYNEQFF
TRBV15	TRBJ2-2	CATSRGLASGELFF
TRBV2	TRBJ2-1	CASSELGAYNEQFF
TRBV6-5	TRBJ2-1	CASSAGTGRSNEQFF
TRBV4-3	TRBJ2-7	CASSPDRTYEQYF
TRBV6-6	TRBJ1-2	CASSSAAVGGYTF
TRBV11-2	TRBJ1-3	CASSLAGGSGNTIYF
TRBV10-1	TRBJ2-3	CASSADRYLDTQYF
TRBV7-6	TRBJ1-4	CASSPRTGREEKLFF
TRBV19	TRBJ2-7	CASSKGLAGGLPYEQYF
TRBV29-1	TRBJ2-5	CSGRRDSQETQYF
TRBV5-3	TRBJ2-5	CARSPGTGYTQYF
TRBV15	TRBJ2-7	CATSGQSTGSYEQYF